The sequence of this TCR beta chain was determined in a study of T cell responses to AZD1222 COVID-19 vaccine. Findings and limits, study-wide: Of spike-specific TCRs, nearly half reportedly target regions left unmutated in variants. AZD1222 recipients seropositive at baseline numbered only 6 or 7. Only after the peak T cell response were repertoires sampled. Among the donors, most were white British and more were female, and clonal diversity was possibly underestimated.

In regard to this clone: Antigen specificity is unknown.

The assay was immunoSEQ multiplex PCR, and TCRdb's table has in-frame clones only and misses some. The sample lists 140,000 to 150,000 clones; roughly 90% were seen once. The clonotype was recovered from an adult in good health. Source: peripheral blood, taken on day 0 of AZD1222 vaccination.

CDR3: CASSRIYSNQPQHF. CDR3 DNA: TGTGCCAGCAGCAGGATTTATAGCAATCAGCCCCAGCATTTT. The rearrangement uses TRBV5-6 and TRBJ1-5; no firm D call. V shed 4 bases and J shed 0 bases, with 8 bases lying between them. CDR1 is SGHDT, CDR2 YYEEEE, per germline. The CDR3 has 14 amino acids.